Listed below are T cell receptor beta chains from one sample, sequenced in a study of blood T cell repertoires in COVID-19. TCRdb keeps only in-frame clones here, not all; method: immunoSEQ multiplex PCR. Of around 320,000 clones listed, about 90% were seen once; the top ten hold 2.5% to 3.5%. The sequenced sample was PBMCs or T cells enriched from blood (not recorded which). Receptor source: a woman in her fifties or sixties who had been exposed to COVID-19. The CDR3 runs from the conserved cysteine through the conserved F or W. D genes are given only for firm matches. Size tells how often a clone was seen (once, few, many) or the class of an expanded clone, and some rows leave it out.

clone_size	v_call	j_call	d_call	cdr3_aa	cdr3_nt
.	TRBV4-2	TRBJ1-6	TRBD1	CASSQGTGGSPLHF	TGTGCCAGCAGCCAAGGGACAGGGGGTTCACCCCTCCACTTT
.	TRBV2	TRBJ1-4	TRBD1	CATVGTGGGEKLFF	TGTGCCACCGTAGGGACAGGGGGCGGGGAAAAACTGTTTTTT
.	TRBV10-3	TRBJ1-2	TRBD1	CAIRQGAGYTF	TGTGCCATAAGACAGGGGGCTGGCTACACCTTC
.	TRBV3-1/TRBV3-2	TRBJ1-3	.	CASSPWRDGTYTIYF	TGTGCCAGCAGCCCCTGGCGGGACGGAACTTACACCATATATTTT
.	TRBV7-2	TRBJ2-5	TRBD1	CASSPHQERSGTGRETQYF	TGTGCCAGCAGCCCCCACCAAGAACGCTCCGGGACAGGGAGAGAGACCCAGTACTTC
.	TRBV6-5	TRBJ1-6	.	CASSKAGWNSPLHF	TGTGCCAGCAGCAAGGCAGGCTGGAATTCACCCCTCCACTTT
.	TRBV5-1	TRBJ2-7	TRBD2	CASSLEASGGTSYEQYF	TGCGCCAGCAGCTTGGAGGCTAGCGGGGGGACCTCCTACGAGCAGTACTTC
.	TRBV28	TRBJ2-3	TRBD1	CASSPGQGAPSSDTQYF	TGTGCCAGCAGCCCAGGACAGGGGGCGCCGTCCTCGGATACGCAGTATTTT
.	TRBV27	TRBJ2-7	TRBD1	CASSAGTGFYEQYF	TGTGCCAGCAGCGCCGGGACAGGTTTTTACGAGCAGTACTTC
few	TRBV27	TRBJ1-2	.	CASSFMTRNYGYTF	TGTGCCAGCAGTTTTATGACAAGAAACTATGGCTACACCTTC
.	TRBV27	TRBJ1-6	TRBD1	CASSLSHRGSSYNSPLHF	TGTGCCAGCAGTTTATCACACAGGGGAAGCTCCTATAATTCACCCCTCCACTTT
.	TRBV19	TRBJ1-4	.	CASSIQSGDYNEKLFF	TGTGCCAGTAGTATCCAATCGGGGGACTACAATGAAAAACTGTTTTTT
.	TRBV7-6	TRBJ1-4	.	CASSHREEKLFF	TGTGCCAGCAGCCATCGGGAAGAAAAACTGTTTTTT
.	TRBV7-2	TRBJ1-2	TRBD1	CASSPGGDRFYGYTF	TGTGCCAGCAGCCCAGGGGGCGATAGGTTCTATGGCTACACCTTC
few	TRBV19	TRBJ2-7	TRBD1	CASSTPTPGQSYEQYF	TGTGCCAGTAGTACCCCCACACCGGGACAGTCCTACGAGCAGTACTTC
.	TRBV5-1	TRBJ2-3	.	CASSLGPEAADTQYF	TGCGCCAGCAGCTTGGGACCCGAGGCCGCAGATACGCAGTATTTT
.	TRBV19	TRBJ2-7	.	CASSIHSYGYEQYF	TGTGCCAGTAGTATTCACAGCTATGGCTACGAGCAGTACTTC
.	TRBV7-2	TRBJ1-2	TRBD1	CATGRGTDYGYTF	TGTGCCACGGGAAGGGGGACAGACTATGGCTACACCTTC
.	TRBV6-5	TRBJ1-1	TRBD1	CASRRSGTGIEAFF	TGTGCCAGCAGAAGATCCGGGACAGGGATTGAAGCTTTCTTT
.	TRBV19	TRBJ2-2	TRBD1	CASSRGTGGGTGELFF	TGTGCCAGTAGTCGCGGCACAGGGGGCGGCACCGGGGAGCTGTTTTTT
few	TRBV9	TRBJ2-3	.	CASSVEGTPSTDTQYF	TGTGCCAGCAGCGTAGAAGGGACACCCAGCACAGATACGCAGTATTTT
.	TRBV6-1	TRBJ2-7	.	CASSEAPAREQYF	TGTGCCAGCAGTGAAGCGCCAGCGAGGGAGCAGTACTTC
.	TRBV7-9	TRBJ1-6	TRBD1	CASSHEGANSPLHF	TGTGCCAGCAGTCATGAGGGGGCGAATTCACCCCTCCACTTT
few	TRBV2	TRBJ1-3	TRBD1	CASRDSSGNTIYF	TGTGCCAGCCGGGACAGCTCTGGAAACACCATATATTTT
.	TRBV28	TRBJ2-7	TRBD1	CASSPPGTGQVHEQYF	TGTGCCAGCAGTCCCCCCGGGACAGGGCAGGTCCACGAGCAGTACTTC
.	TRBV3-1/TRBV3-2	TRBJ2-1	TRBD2	CASSQTTGGGQLQFF	TGTGCCAGCAGCCAAACCACCGGCGGGGGGCAATTACAGTTCTTC
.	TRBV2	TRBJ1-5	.	CASSEIGAGNQPQHF	TGTGCCAGCAGTGAAATTGGGGCAGGGAATCAGCCCCAGCATTTT
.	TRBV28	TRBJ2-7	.	CASSTVLSYEQYF	TGTGCCAGCAGCACTGTCCTCTCCTACGAGCAGTACTTC
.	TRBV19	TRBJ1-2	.	CASMGRAPNYGYTF	TGTGCCAGTATGGGGAGGGCCCCTAACTATGGCTACACCTTC
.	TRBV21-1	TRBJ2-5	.	CASTPGQVKETQYF	TGTGCCAGCACCCCGGGACAAGTTAAAGAGACCCAGTACTTC
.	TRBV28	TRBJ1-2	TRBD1	CASSPPGTGYGYTF	TGTGCCAGCAGTCCTCCCGGGACAGGCTATGGCTACACCTTC
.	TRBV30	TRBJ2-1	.	CAWSGGGAYSYNEQFF	TGTGCCTGGAGTGGTGGGGGCGCCTACTCCTACAATGAGCAGTTCTTC
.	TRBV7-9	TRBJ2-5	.	CASVWAGQETQYF	TGTGCCAGCGTGTGGGCGGGGCAAGAGACCCAGTACTTC
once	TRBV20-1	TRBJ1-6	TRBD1	CSASPGQGVGSPLHF	TGCAGTGCTAGTCCGGGACAGGGCGTTGGTTCACCCCTCCACTTT
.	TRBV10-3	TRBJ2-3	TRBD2	CAIAGTSGARDTQYF	TGTGCCATCGCTGGGACTAGCGGGGCGAGGGATACGCAGTATTTT
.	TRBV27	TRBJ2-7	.	CASSLRDTSSYEQYF	TGTGCCAGCAGCTTACGGGACACCAGCTCCTACGAGCAGTACTTC
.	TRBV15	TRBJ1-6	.	CATSSAQGFPLHF	TGTGCCACCAGCAGTGCACAGGGATTCCCCCTCCACTTT
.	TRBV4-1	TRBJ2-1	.	CASSQADLHTGVSYNEQFF	TGCGCCAGCAGCCAAGCCGACCTCCACACAGGCGTCTCCTACAATGAGCAGTTCTTC
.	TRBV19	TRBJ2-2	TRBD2	CASSRGLAGGRRAGELFF	TGTGCCAGTAGTCGAGGACTAGCGGGGGGGCGGCGGGCCGGGGAGCTGTTTTTT
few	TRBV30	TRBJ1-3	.	CALIQGTGNTIYF	TGTGCCTTAATACAGGGAACCGGAAACACCATATATTTT
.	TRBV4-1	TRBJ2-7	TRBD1	CASSLSTGDYEQYF	TGCGCCAGCAGTCTCTCAACAGGGGACTACGAGCAGTACTTC